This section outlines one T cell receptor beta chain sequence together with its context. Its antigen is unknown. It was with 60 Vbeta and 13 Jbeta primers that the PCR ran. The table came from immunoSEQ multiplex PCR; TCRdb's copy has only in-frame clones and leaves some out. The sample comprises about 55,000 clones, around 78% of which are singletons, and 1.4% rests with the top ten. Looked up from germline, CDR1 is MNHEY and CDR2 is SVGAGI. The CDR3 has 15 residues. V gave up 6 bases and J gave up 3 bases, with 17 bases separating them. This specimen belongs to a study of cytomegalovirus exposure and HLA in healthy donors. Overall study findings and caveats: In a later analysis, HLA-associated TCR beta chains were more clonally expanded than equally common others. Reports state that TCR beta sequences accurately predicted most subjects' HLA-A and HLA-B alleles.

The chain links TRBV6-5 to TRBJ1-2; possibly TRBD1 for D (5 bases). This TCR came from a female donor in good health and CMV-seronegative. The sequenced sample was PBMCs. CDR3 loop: CASRSTAPPYYGYTF. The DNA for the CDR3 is TGTGCCAGCAGATCGACAGCTCCCCCCTACTATGGCTACACCTTC.